This T cell receptor (beta chain) was documented in a study of cytomegalovirus exposure and HLA in healthy donors. V lost 0 bases to trimming and J lost 4 bases, with 5 bases between them. The CDR3 extends over 12 amino acids. CDR1 SGHRS and CDR2 YFSETQ come from the germline V gene. PCR used 60 Vbeta primers and 13 Jbeta primers. Libraries were prepared by immunoSEQ multiplex PCR; TCRdb keeps only in-frame clonotypes and omits some of them. The data include some 120,000 clones; the top ten clones carry more than 0.9%. The clonotype was recovered from a man in his late teens or twenties in good health and CMV-seronegative. Specimen: PBMCs. V usage is TRBV5-1 and J usage is TRBJ2-7; D is uncertain. The CDR3 DNA reads as TGCGCCAGCAGCTTGGGCAGGTACGAGCAGTACTTC. Translating gives CASSLGRYEQYF.